Each of the 14 T cell receptor beta chains below was sequenced from the same sample in a study of blood T cell repertoires in COVID-19. Only in-frame clones appear in the TCRdb table, and some are missing; sequencing was by immunoSEQ multiplex PCR. The top ten hold more than 15% of the sample, which has about 63,000 clones, about 83% seen once. The sample taken for sequencing was peripheral blood. The receptors stem from a woman aged 80 or over with acute or convalescent COVID-19.

The chain joins TRBV18 to TRBJ2-7, with 11 positions matching TRBD2. The CDR3 is 15 amino acids. Germline V CDR1 and CDR2: KGHSH, LQKENI. Losses at the gene ends were 9 bases for V and 3 bases for J; bases not matched to a gene: 10. For the CDR3, the DNA is TGTGCCAGTCGGGCTAGCGGGAGGCCCTTCTACGAGCAGTACTTC. Translating gives CASRASGRPFYEQYF.

V and J are TRBV4-2 and TRBJ2-1; TRBD2 matches at 11 bases. CDR3 length: 16 residues. Per germline, CDR1 LGHNA and CDR2 YNFKEQ. V was clipped by 6 bases and J by 3 bases; unmatched bases: 7. The CDR3 loop reads CASSPAGTSGYNEQFF. The CDR3 DNA is TGTGCCAGCAGTCCGGCGGGGACTAGCGGCTACAATGAGCAGTTCTTC.

This clone was observed a few times. The V and J genes are TRBV6-5 and TRBJ2-7; D unclear. Trimming took 2 bases from V and 4 from J, leaving 12 bases between them. CDR3 length equals 14 residues. The germline CDR1 and CDR2 sequences are MNHEY and SVGAGI. CDR3: CASSYAASGYEQYF. DNA for the CDR3: TGTGCCAGCAGTTACGCGGCATCTGGGTACGAGCAGTACTTC.

The V gene is TRBV14, the J gene TRBJ2-3, with D perhaps matching TRBD2 (6 bases). In germline, CDR1 is SGHDN, CDR2 FVKESK. The CDR3 consists of 15 residues. V lost 4 bases and J 0 bases, leaving 11 bases between the germline ends. The CDR3 bases are TGTGCCAGCAGCCCCTCTAGCGCTAGCACAGATACGCAGTATTTT. Translated: CASSPSSASTDTQYF.

This clone was seen a few times. The rearrangement joins TRBV11-2 to TRBJ2-4, with a possible D match to TRBD2 (5 bases). The CDR3 covers 13 residues. Looked up from germline, CDR1 is SGHAT and CDR2 is FQNNGV. V was pared by 10 bases and J by 0 bases, with 10 bases between. CDR3 DNA sequence: TGTGCCATTGGAGGCCAAGCCAAAAACATTCAGTACTTC. Translation gives CAIGGQAKNIQYF.

The chain uses TRBV2 and TRBJ1-1; the D gene is possibly TRBD1 (5 bases). Germline V gene lookup returns CDR1 SNHLY and CDR2 FYNNEI. The CDR3 has 14 amino acids. Trimming stripped 4 bases from V and 5 bases from J, with 14 bases between. This CDR3 reads CASSGHRQGTEAFF. The CDR3 DNA reads TGTGCCAGCAGTGGTCACAGGCAGGGAACTGAAGCTTTCTTT.

This sequence joins TRBV4-2 and TRBJ2-1; 10 bases fit TRBD2. CDR1 is LGHNA and CDR2 is YNFKEQ in the germline V gene. V gave up 1 base and J gave up 4 bases; unmatched junction bases: 4. The CDR3 runs to 16 residues. In DNA, the CDR3 is TGTGCCAGCAGCCAAGGGCCGGGACTAGCGTACAATGAGCAGTTCTTC. Protein sequence: CASSQGPGLAYNEQFF.

The CDR3 region has the DNA TGTGCCAGTAGTAGGGACAGGGGGCTCGCGCCCTATCAGCCCCAGCATTTT. Residues: CASSRDRGLAPYQPQHF. V is TRBV19 and J is TRBJ1-5; 12 nucleotides match TRBD1. Germline values: CDR1 LNHDA, CDR2 SQIVND (reference sequence). With V trimmed by 4 bases and J by 5 bases, 9 bases remained unmatched. CDR3 length: 17 residues.

The chain recombines TRBV15 with TRBJ2-1; weak D call: TRBD1 (6 bases). The CDR3 contains 15 residues. Trimming removed 1 base from V and 6 bases from J, with 13 bases in between. Per germline, CDR1 LNHNV and CDR2 YYDKDF (reference sequence). For the CDR3, the DNA is TGTGCCACCAGCAGAGGAGGGGGTCAGAGCAATGAGCAGTTCTTC. This translates into CATSRGGGQSNEQFF.

The rearrangement joins TRBV12-5 to TRBJ2-2, with 8 bases aligning to TRBD1. CDR1 and CDR2 from the germline V gene are LGHNT and FRNRAP. CDR3 size: 13 residues. J gave up 9 bases and V 4 bases, and 4 bases lay outside the gene matches. CDR3 DNA sequence: TGTGCTAGTGGTTACAGGGGGAGCAGGGAGCTGTTTTTT. Its translation: CASGYRGSRELFF. Full variable domain (remainder filled in from reference TRBV12-5 and TRBJ2-2): DARVTQTPRHKVTEMGQEVTMRCQPILGHNTVFWYRQTMMQGLELLAYFRNRAPLDDSGMPKDRFSAEMPDATLATLKIQPSEPRDSAVYFCASGYRGSRELFFGEGSRLTVL.

The chain employs TRBV5-1 and TRBJ1-1; 8 bases fit TRBD1. This CDR3 is built from 15 residues. Germline V gene data show CDR1 as SGHRS and CDR2 as YFSETQ. With V trimmed by 0 bases and J by 4 bases, 5 bases remained unmatched. Here the CDR3 DNA reads TGCGCCAGCAGCTTGGTGGACAGGGCTTCCACTGAAGCTTTCTTT. As protein: CASSLVDRASTEAFF.

V usage is TRBV7-2 and J usage is TRBJ2-5; D remains ambiguous. Trimming shortened V by 5 bases and J by 4 bases, and 17 bases separated the two germline ends. The CDR3 is 15 residues long. Per germline, CDR1 SGHTA and CDR2 FQGNSA. The CDR3 sequence is CASSVVASVGETQYF. CDR3 DNA: TGTGCCAGCAGCGTAGTGGCCAGCGTGGGAGAGACCCAGTACTTC.

V is TRBV9 and J is TRBJ2-3; D is unresolved. From germline, CDR1 is SGDLS and CDR2 YYNGEE. The CDR3 spans 12 residues. Trimming removed 4 bases from V and 6 bases from J, with 9 bases in between. CDR3 DNA sequence: TGTGCCAGCAGCCCATCTATGGATACGCAGTATTTT. Protein sequence: CASSPSMDTQYF.

This clone has a handful of counts. The genes are TRBV28 and TRBJ2-6, with D maybe TRBD2 (6 bases). With 2 bases removed from V and 6 bases from J, the gap between germline ends came to 11 bases. Germline V gene sequence: CDR1 MDHEN, CDR2 SYDVKM. The CDR3 is 15 amino acids. The CDR3 DNA reads TGTGCCAGCAGTTTAGGGGGGTCTTTGGCCAACGTCCTGACTTTC. The encoded protein is CASSLGGSLANVLTF.